Listed below are T cell receptor beta chains from one sample, sequenced in a study of blood T cell repertoires in COVID-19. Here immunoSEQ multiplex PCR was the method, and the copy in TCRdb shows in-frame clones only, minus some. The repertoire holds 97,000 or so clones, 60% to 80% seen once, with 9.8% in the top ten. Sequencing input: peripheral blood. The receptors stem from a man aged 60 to 69 with active or convalescent COVID-19. CDR3s include the opening cysteine and the closing phenylalanine or tryptophan. D genes are given only for firm matches. The size field is filled for only some rows; it gives once, few, many or a size class.

-,TRBV9,-,TRBJ2-5,TGTGCCAGCAGCCTCCTGGGGGGGCCGTGGAGCCTCCAAGAGACCCAGTACTTC,CASSLLGGPWSLQETQYF
TRBD1,TRBV12-5,-,TRBJ2-1,TGTGCTAGCGGCGCGCCCAGGGGGCATCATGAGCAGTTCTTC,CASGAPRGHHEQFF
TRBD1,TRBV5-6,-,TRBJ2-7,TGTGCCAGCAGCTTGGGTGGACAGGCCCCCTACGAGCAGTACTTC,CASSLGGQAPYEQYF
-,TRBV4-3,-,TRBJ1-5,TGCGCCAGCAGCCAAGTAGCGGCCGCTAGCAATCAGCCCCAGCATTTT,CASSQVAAASNQPQHF
TRBD1,TRBV9,-,TRBJ1-6,TGTGCCAGCAGCCTTGGACAGGGGGCAAGTTCACCCCTCCACTTT,CASSLGQGASSPLHF
-,TRBV3-1/TRBV3-2,-,TRBJ2-3,TGTGCCAGCAGCCACGGGGGTACGCAGTATTTT,CASSHGGTQYF
-,TRBV19,-,TRBJ1-1,TGTGCCAGTAGTATAGATCAGGGGAACACTGAAGCTTTCTTT,CASSIDQGNTEAFF
-,TRBV7-6,-,TRBJ2-3,TGTGCCAGCAGCTTAGTTCCTAGCGGGGGACAGGGTACGCAGTATTTT,CASSLVPSGGQGTQYF
-,TRBV30,-,TRBJ1-2,TGTGCCTGGAGTAAAATTAATTATGGCTACACCTTC,CAWSKINYGYTF
TRBD1,TRBV5-4,-,TRBJ2-2,TGTGCCAGCAGCCCCGGACAGGGGGCGAACACCGGGGAGCTGTTTTTT,CASSPGQGANTGELFF
-,TRBV5-4,few,TRBJ2-2,TGTGCCAGCAGCATGACAGCTACCACCGGGGAGCTGTTTTTT,CASSMTATTGELFF
TRBD1,TRBV5-4,-,TRBJ2-7,TGTGCCAGCAGCTTCCGGGACAGCAGGGACGAGCAGTACTTC,CASSFRDSRDEQYF
TRBD2,TRBV18,-,TRBJ2-7,TGTGCCAGCTCGCGTGGGACTAGCGGGAGAAACGAGCAGTACTTC,CASSRGTSGRNEQYF
-,TRBV11-2,few,TRBJ2-6,TGTGCCAGCAGCTCGAGGGCCAGGCGCTCTGGGGCCAACGTCCTGACTTTC,CASSSRARRSGANVLTF
-,TRBV6-2/TRBV6-3,-,TRBJ2-3,TGTGCCAGCAGTTACGCTCTAATACGCACAGATACGCAGTATTTT,CASSYALIRTDTQYF
-,TRBV19,-,TRBJ1-5,TGTGCCAGTAGTATCCCCTACAGTAGCAATCAGCCCCAGCATTTT,CASSIPYSSNQPQHF
-,TRBV7-2,-,TRBJ1-5,TGTGCCAGCAGGGGGGGTAGCAATCAGCCCCAGCATTTT,CASRGGSNQPQHF
TRBD1,TRBV5-1,few,TRBJ2-2,TGCGCCAGCAGCCCCTCAGGGGGCGGCACCGGGGAGCTGTTTTTT,CASSPSGGGTGELFF
-,TRBV3-1/TRBV3-2,few,TRBJ1-1,TGTGCCAGCACCACAGGTAACACTGAAGCTTTCTTT,CASTTGNTEAFF
TRBD1,TRBV23-1,few,TRBJ1-5,TGCGCCAGCAGTCACCCCGACAGGGGGTCAGCCAATCAGCCCCAGCATTTT,CASSHPDRGSANQPQHF
-,TRBV28,-,TRBJ1-2,TGTGCCTCCGGGACTAACTATGGCTACACCTTC,CASGTNYGYTF
-,TRBV7-9,-,TRBJ1-3,TGTGCCAGCAGCTTGTACTCTGGAAACACCATATATTTT,CASSLYSGNTIYF
TRBD1,TRBV2,-,TRBJ1-4,TGTGCCAGCAGTGCGGACAGGGGGCCATTTGAAAAACTGTTTTTT,CASSADRGPFEKLFF
-,TRBV9,-,TRBJ2-3,TGTGCCAGCAGCGTACGGGGCACAGATACGCAGTATTTT,CASSVRGTDTQYF
-,TRBV18,-,TRBJ1-1,TGTGCCAGCTCACCGGGGGGGAACACTGAAGCTTTCTTT,CASSPGGNTEAFF
-,TRBV18,-,TRBJ1-1,TGTGCCAGCTCACCGAACCCTACCACTGAAGCTTTCTTT,CASSPNPTTEAFF
-,TRBV2,-,TRBJ1-1,TGTGCCAGCAGTGGGGACAAATATCGTGAAATGGAAGCTTTCTTT,CASSGDKYREMEAFF
-,TRBV2,-,TRBJ1-5,TGTGCCAGCAGCGGTGGACAGACATATAGCAATCAGCCCCAGCATTTT,CASSGGQTYSNQPQHF
-,TRBV2,-,TRBJ2-5,TGTGCCAGCAGTTGGGACATTCAGACCCAGTACTTC,CASSWDIQTQYF
TRBD2,TRBV11-3,once,TRBJ2-2,TGTGCCAGCAGCTTAGCTTTAGCGGGAGGGGAGCTGTTTTTT,CASSLALAGGELFF